One and the same sample provided the 30 T cell receptor beta chains below, sequenced in a study of shared clonotypes between healthy human individuals. This table comes from immunoSEQ multiplex PCR, and its TCRdb copy is limited to in-frame clones, with some not included. The profile covers around 500,000 clones, with about 85% appearing a single time and 10% to 15% taken by the ten largest. Sequenced: PBMCs. The receptor source for this set is a woman between 40 and 55 years old in good health. Some clones in this sample may be carry-over from other donors' samples.

The chain uses TRBV27 and TRBJ2-2, with D possibly matching TRBD2 (7 bases). The germline CDR1 and CDR2 sequences are MNHEY and SMNVEV (reference sequence). The CDR3 is 14 residues long. The V and J ends lost 3 bases and 6 bases respectively, with 11 bases between them. CDR3 sequence (DNA): TGTGCCAGCAGTTTTAGGGGGAGGGCCGGGGAGCTGTTTTTT. It translates to CASSFRGRAGELFF.

With regard to this clone: Other DNA sequences in the same sample also yield this CDR3. The rearrangement joins TRBV18 to TRBJ2-1; D is ambiguous. The germline CDR1 and CDR2 sequences are KGHSH and LQKENI. The CDR3 runs 12 residues. With 0 bases removed from V and 6 bases from J, the gap between germline ends came to 3 bases. CDR3 DNA sequence: TGTGCCAGCTCACCACCGTCCAATGAGCAGTTCTTC. Its translation: CASSPPSNEQFF.

In this sample, this clone turned up a few times. With a far larger clone one base away, a read error is the likely cause. Other DNA sequences of this sample code for an identical CDR3. The CDR3 protein is CASSPATAYGYTF. The DNA of the CDR3 is TGCGCCAGCAGCCCAGCGACAGCCTATGGCTACACCTTC. This rearrangement joins TRBV4-3 to TRBJ1-2, with D possibly being TRBD1 (5 bases). The CDR3 totals 13 residues. Germline lookup yields CDR1 LGHNA and CDR2 YSLEER. Trimming took 4 bases from V and 4 from J, leaving 10 bases between them.

The V and J genes are TRBV5-1 and TRBJ2-7; TRBD2 might be the D (6 bases). CDR1 and CDR2 from the germline V gene are SGHRS and YFSETQ. The CDR3 totals 15 residues. Trimming removed 5 bases at V and 2 bases at J, with 17 bases between. This CDR3 is CASRAREPPTYEQYF. CDR3 sequence (DNA): TGCGCCAGCAGGGCCCGGGAGCCCCCCACCTACGAGCAGTACTTC.

V gene TRBV6-4 combines with J gene TRBJ2-7; 7 positions match TRBD1. Trimming cost V 1 base and J 2 bases; bases outside gene matches: 17. Germline loops: CDR1 MRHNA, CDR2 SNTAGT. The CDR3 has 19 residues. The CDR3 region has the DNA TGTGCCAGCAGTGACTGCAGACAGGGTAGGAGCCTCCGAACCTACGAGCAGTACTTC. It yields the protein CASSDCRQGRSLRTYEQYF.

The chain has TRBV4-2 and TRBJ1-5, with D perhaps matching TRBD1 (6 bases). The CDR3 has 16 amino acids. Trimming pared 4 bases from V and 2 bases from J, leaving 15 bases between. CDR1 is LGHNA and CDR2 is YNFKEQ in the germline V gene. In nucleotides, the CDR3 is TGTGCCAGCAGCCTTCTGGGGGGCGGCGGCAATCAGCCCCAGCATTTT. Its translation: CASSLLGGGGNQPQHF.

In the case of this clone: A far larger clone differs by one base, so this is likely a read error. CDR3 coding DNA: TGTGCCAGCATCCAAGATGGGGTCCAAAATCAGCCCCAGCATTTT. Its protein is CASIQDGVQNQPQHF. The chain joins TRBV4-2 to TRBJ1-5; D is ambiguous. The V gene's germline CDR1 is LGHNA and CDR2 YNFKEQ. The CDR3 contains 15 residues.

This sequence joins TRBV2 and TRBJ1-4; D not certain. Trimming left V 4 bases short and J 5 bases short, with 8 bases between. Germline V gene sequence: CDR1 SNHLY, CDR2 FYNNEI. This CDR3 region has 13 residues. The CDR3 is CASSGIANEKLFF. The CDR3 DNA reads TGTGCCAGCAGTGGAATAGCGAATGAAAAACTGTTTTTT.

This clone turned up a few times. CDR3 DNA: TGTGCCAGCCCGGTAAGGGACAGGGCCTATGGCTACACCTTC. Translating gives CASPVRDRAYGYTF. The V call is TRBV21-1, the J call TRBJ1-2; the listed D gene, TRBD1, was not tested against the DNA. TRBV21-1 is annotated as a pseudogene. This CDR3 has 14 residues.

The chain joins TRBV2 to TRBJ2-1; the D gene is possibly TRBD2 (6 bases). Trimming left V 9 bases short and J 4 bases short, with 13 bases between. The CDR3 has 13 residues. Germline-derived CDR1 and CDR2 are SNHLY and FYNNEI. CDR3 in amino acids: CASKERVYNEQFF. The CDR3 bases are TGTGCCAGTAAAGAGCGGGTTTACAATGAGCAGTTCTTC.

The chain is built from TRBV10-3 and TRBJ2-7; D might be TRBD1 (5 bases). The CDR3 covers 16 residues. Germline assignment: CDR1 ENHRY and CDR2 SYGVKD. The V end lost 0 bases, the J end lost 0 bases, and 12 bases lay between the germline ends. The CDR3 region has the DNA TGTGCCATCAGTGAGTCGGGGCAAAAGGGCTCCTACGAGCAGTACTTC. It translates to CAISESGQKGSYEQYF.

V and J are TRBV5-1 and TRBJ2-3; 14 nucleotides line up with TRBD2. Germline CDR1 reads SGHRS; CDR2 reads YFSETQ. The J segment lost 0 bases and the V segment lost 3 bases, leaving 6 bases of the junction unmatched. The CDR3 is 18 residues long. The CDR3 nucleotides are TGCGCCAGCAGCTCCGGACTAGCGGGAGGCGGTAGCACAGATACGCAGTATTTT. Its protein is CASSSGLAGGGSTDTQYF.

This clone was found once. The V gene is TRBV4-2, the J gene TRBJ2-2, with 11 bases fitting TRBD2. The germline V gene encodes CDR1 LGHNA and CDR2 YNFKEQ. After removal of 5 bases from V and 6 bases from J, the junction contained 8 bases not matched to a gene. This CDR3 contains 16 residues. The CDR3, as DNA: TGTGCCAGCAGCTATCTAGCGGGAGGAGGCGCCGGGGAGCTGTTTTTT. Its translation is CASSYLAGGGAGELFF.

The V gene is TRBV2, the J gene TRBJ2-5, with no clear D. Deletions cut 9 bases from V and 0 bases from J, with 5 bases between. The V gene's germline CDR1 is SNHLY and CDR2 FYNNEI. The CDR3 contains 11 residues. The CDR3 loop is CASAYQETQYF. The CDR3 DNA reads TGTGCCAGTGCTTACCAAGAGACCCAGTACTTC.

J is TRBJ1-5 and V is TRBV11-2; unclear D gene. The CDR3 sequence is 14 residues long. V gave up 1 base and J gave up 7 bases, with 11 bases separating them. Per germline, CDR1 SGHAT and CDR2 FQNNGV. CDR3 DNA sequence: TGTGCCAGCAGCTTAGCTGGGGATGGACAGCCCCAGCATTTT. Encoded protein: CASSLAGDGQPQHF.

Concerning this clone: The sample carries other DNA sequences with the same CDR3. The CDR3 DNA reads TGTGCCAGCAGTGACTCCGCAGGTAGTACAGATACGCAGTATTTT. Encoded protein: CASSDSAGSTDTQYF. This chain links TRBV6-4 with TRBJ2-3, with D unclear. The CDR3 covers 15 residues. The germline V gene encodes CDR1 MRHNA and CDR2 SNTAGT. Trimming took off 0 bases at V and 3 bases at J, with 10 bases between the two ends.

The chain joins TRBV27 to TRBJ2-1, with TRBD1 identical over 9 bases. Germline V CDR1 and CDR2: MNHEY, SMNVEV (reference sequence). The CDR3 consists of 16 residues. V gave up 0 bases and J gave up 7 bases; unmatched junction bases: 7. The CDR3 loop is CASSLSGHRGLNEQFF. Written as DNA, the CDR3 is TGTGCCAGCAGTTTATCAGGGCACAGGGGGCTTAATGAGCAGTTCTTC.

The chain recombines TRBV18 with TRBJ2-2, with D hard to call. Germline assignment: CDR1 KGHSH and CDR2 LQKENI. Trimming stripped 2 bases from V and 2 bases from J, with 9 bases between. CDR3 length: 15 amino acids. In DNA form, the CDR3 reads TGTGCCAGCTCACCAGCGTTACCTAACACCGGGGAGCTGTTTTTT. It specifies CASSPALPNTGELFF.

The chain has TRBV28 and TRBJ2-3, with 12 positions matching TRBD2. V shed 5 bases, J shed 0 bases, and the junction held 3 bases outside the gene matches. Germline lookup yields CDR1 MDHEN and CDR2 SYDVKM. The CDR3 sequence is 16 residues long. CDR3 nucleotides: TGTGCCAGCAGTCCGGGGACTAGCGGGAGCACAGATACGCAGTATTTT. Encoded protein: CASSPGTSGSTDTQYF.

A remark on this clone: This probably arose from a read error, given a far larger clone one base away. Other DNA sequences of this sample code for an identical CDR3. The chain has TRBV9 and TRBJ1-1, with D unresolved. The CDR3 is 14 amino acids. Trimming pared 4 bases from V and 5 bases from J, leaving 15 bases between. CDR1 and CDR2 (germline): SGDLS, YYNGEE. The CDR3 protein is CASSPRQGGTEAFF. The CDR3 DNA follows: TGTGCCAGCAGCCCGCGCCAAGGTGGAACTGAAGCTTTCTTT. The variable domain in full, completed from reference TRBV9 and TRBJ1-1, reads DSGVTQTPKHLITATGQRVTLRCSPRSGDLSVYWYQQSLDQGLQFLIQYYNGEERAKGNILERFSAQQFPDLHSELNLSSLELGDSALYFCASSPRQGGTEAFFGQGTRLTVV.

In this sample, this clone turned up a few times. V usage is TRBV29-1 and J usage is TRBJ1-4; D is possibly TRBD1 (5 bases). The V end was cut by 4 bases, the J end by 6 bases, with 12 bases between. The germline CDR1 and CDR2 sequences are SQVTM and ANQGSEA. The CDR3 covers 13 residues. CDR3 DNA: TGCAGCGTTGTGTCGCAGGGCCATGAAAAACTGTTTTTT. Its protein product is CSVVSQGHEKLFF.

The V call is TRBV15, the J call TRBJ2-3; no reliable D call. CDR1 and CDR2 from the germline V gene are LNHNV and YYDKDF (reference sequence). The CDR3 extends over 14 amino acids. Trimming removed 0 bases at V and 5 bases at J, with 9 bases between. DNA of the CDR3: TGTGCCACCAGCAGAGATCCCGGCCAAGATACGCAGTATTTT. Translation gives CATSRDPGQDTQYF.

The chain combines TRBV6-6 with TRBJ2-2, with 7 nucleotides matching TRBD2. Germline CDR1 and CDR2: MNHNY and SVGAGI (reference sequence). The CDR3 runs to 16 residues. The V segment lost 2 bases and the J segment 2 bases; nucleotides outside the gene matches: 5. The CDR3 region has the DNA TGTGCCAGCAGTTACGTTGCGGGGGTAAACACCGGGGAGCTGTTTTTT. Its protein product is CASSYVAGVNTGELFF.

Note on this clone: This sequence is one base from a far larger clone and is likely a read error. This chain joins TRBV29-1 and TRBJ1-4; D gene unclear. V gave up 7 bases and J gave up 8 bases, with 14 bases separating them. The CDR3 contains 12 residues. Germline V lookup: CDR1 SQVTM, CDR2 ANQGSEA. CDR3 sequence reads: CSARDLSEKLFF. In DNA, the CDR3 is TGCAGCGCTCGGGATCTAAGCGAAAAACTGTTTTTT.

Turning to this clone: This sequence is one base from a far larger clone and is likely a read error. The same CDR3 is also encoded by other DNA sequences in this sample. The chain joins TRBV6-5 to TRBJ1-6; perhaps TRBD1 as D (5 bases). The CDR3 totals 13 residues. Germline assignment: CDR1 MNHEY and CDR2 SVGAGI. The CDR3 nucleotides read TGTGCTAGCGGACGGCTGGGGGATTCACCCCTCCACTTT. Translation gives CASGRLGDSPLHF.

The chain employs TRBV28 and TRBJ2-7, with 9 nucleotides matching TRBD1. Germline CDR1 MDHEN, CDR2 SYDVKM. With 3 bases clipped from V and 3 bases from J, the junction kept 6 bases outside the gene matches. CDR3 size: 15 residues. Here the CDR3 reads CASSLAGTGIYEQYF. The CDR3 bases are TGTGCCAGCAGTTTGGCCGGGACAGGGATCTACGAGCAGTACTTC. The full variable domain, in which reference TRBV28 and TRBJ2-7 provide the parts outside the CDR3, is DVKVTQSSRYLVKRTGEKVFLECVQDMDHENMFWYRQDPGLGLRLIYFSYDVKMKEKGDIPEGYSVSREKKERFSLILESASTNQTSMYLCASSLAGTGIYEQYFGPGTRLTVT.

This clone was observed a handful of times. The CDR3 sequence is CASRHKLDTIRTEAFF. CDR3 DNA: TGTGCCAGCAGACACAAGCTAGACACAATTCGCACTGAAGCTTTCTTT. V and J are TRBV21-1 and TRBJ1-1. TRBV21-1 is a recognized pseudogene. The CDR3 totals 16 residues.

The chain carries TRBV6-1 and TRBJ1-3; 11 bases align to TRBD1. This CDR3 comprises 15 residues. The germline CDR1 and CDR2 sequences are MNHNS and SASEGT. J lost 2 bases, V lost 5 bases, and 2 bases had no gene match. The CDR3 DNA sequence: TGTGCCAGCAGTCGGGACAGGGGGACTGGAAACACCATATATTTT. Amino acid sequence: CASSRDRGTGNTIYF.

For this clone: A far larger clone is only one base removed, so a read error is likely. At the DNA level, this CDR3 is encoded by other sequences in the same sample as well. V and J are TRBV4-2 and TRBJ2-7, with D perhaps matching TRBD1 or TRBD2 (5 bases each). The CDR3 has 14 amino acids. Germline-derived CDR1 and CDR2 are LGHNA and YNFKEQ. CDR3 sequence reads: CASSQSGPRDEQYF. The CDR3 DNA follows: TGTGCCAGCAGCCAGTCGGGGCCTCGGGACGAGCAATACTTC.

This clone was counted only a few times. CDR3 coding DNA: TGTGCCAGCAGTGAAACGACAGCGTTCCCCCCCCTCCACTTT. It is translated as CASSETTAFPPLHF. This chain uses TRBV2 with TRBJ1-6; D possibly corresponds to TRBD1 (5 bases). Trimming cost V 2 bases and J 13 bases, with 15 bases left between them. The CDR3 runs 14 residues. Looked up from germline, CDR1 is SNHLY and CDR2 is FYNNEI.